Following are 20 T cell receptor beta chains from one sample sequenced in a study of cytomegalovirus exposure and HLA in healthy donors. Primers for the PCR totalled 60 Vbeta and 13 Jbeta. The repertoire was sequenced with immunoSEQ multiplex PCR; TCRdb's copy has only in-frame clones and lacks some. The sample has tens of thousands of clones; around four fifths are singletons. Sequenced input: PBMCs. Receptors originate from a woman aged 30 to 39 in good health and CMV-seronegative.

The V call is TRBV10-3, the J call TRBJ2-7; 9 positions agree with TRBD1. The CDR3 spans 14 residues. V was pared by 2 bases and J by 6 bases, with 5 bases of the junction left unmatched. The germline CDR1 and CDR2 sequences are ENHRY and SYGVKD. The CDR3 loop is CAISENRDRAEQYV. The CDR3 nucleotides are TGTGCCATCAGTGAGAACCGGGACAGGGCCGAGCAGTACGTC.

This chain joins TRBV5-1 and TRBJ1-1; D is possibly TRBD1 (6 bases). This CDR3 region has 18 residues. The V end lost 0 bases, the J end lost 0 bases, and 18 bases lay between the germline ends. CDR1 is SGHRS, CDR2 YFSETQ, per germline. In DNA form, the CDR3 reads TGCGCCAGCAGCTTGGCCCCGAGCGGGGGCGCCATGAACACTGAAGCTTTCTTT. Protein: CASSLAPSGGAMNTEAFF.

V is TRBV20-1 and J is TRBJ2-3, with TRBD2 as a possible D gene (7 bases). This CDR3 spans 11 amino acids. V shed 6 bases and J shed 11 bases, with 15 bases lying between them. The germline V gene encodes CDR1 DFQATT and CDR2 SNEGSKA (reference sequence). The CDR3 DNA sequence: TGCAGTGCAGGGGGGGAGAAAAGGCAGTATTTT. Residues: CSAGGEKRQYF.

The V and J genes are TRBV29-1 and TRBJ2-7; the D is unclear. Trimming took 3 bases from V and 2 from J, leaving 14 bases between them. CDR3 length: 14 amino acids. Germline assignment: CDR1 SQVTM and CDR2 ANQGSEA. The CDR3 bases are TGCAGCGTTGAGGGCCAGGAAAAAACCTACGAGCAGTACTTC. It codes for CSVEGQEKTYEQYF.

The V call is TRBV27, the J call TRBJ1-2; D is ambiguous. Trimming pared 5 bases from V and 0 bases from J, leaving 13 bases between. The CDR3 contains 15 residues. CDR1 is MNHEY and CDR2 is SMNVEV in the germline V gene (reference sequence). CDR3 DNA: TGTGCCAGCAGTCCCAAGACACCGACTAACTATGGCTACACCTTC. It codes for CASSPKTPTNYGYTF.

By frequency in the sample, this clone is medium-sized. This chain joins TRBV5-5 and TRBJ1-2; TRBD1 aligns across 8 bases. The CDR3 has 14 residues. With 2 bases clipped from V and 6 bases from J, the junction kept 6 bases outside the gene matches. CDR1 and CDR2 (germline): SGHKS, YYEKEE (reference sequence). In DNA, the CDR3 is TGTGCCAGCAGCTTCGACAGGGGCCTAAATGGCTACACCTTC. Translation: CASSFDRGLNGYTF.

The chain has TRBV12-5 and TRBJ2-2; maybe TRBD2 (5 bases). V lost 6 bases, J lost 7 bases, and 15 bases lay in between. Per the germline V gene, CDR1 is LGHNT and CDR2 is FRNRAP. The CDR3 sequence is 14 residues long. In nucleotides, the CDR3 is TGTGCTAGTGGGACGGACTCGTCGAGCGGGGAGCTGTTTTTT. As protein: CASGTDSSSGELFF.

The rearrangement joins TRBV4-1 to TRBJ2-1; D is unresolved. Trimming cost V 4 bases and J 0 bases, with 10 bases left between them. CDR3 size: 15 residues. Germline CDR1 and CDR2: MGHRA and YSYEKL. The DNA for the CDR3 is TGCGCCAGCAGCCTCGAGGCCCTCTCCTACAATGAGCAGTTCTTC. It translates to CASSLEALSYNEQFF.

This clone was picked up a small number of times. V is TRBV2 and J is TRBJ2-2; unclear D gene. This CDR3 is 14 amino acids long. Germline CDR1 SNHLY, CDR2 FYNNEI. Trimming took off 3 bases at V and 2 bases at J, with 7 bases between the two ends. CDR3 sequence (DNA): TGTGCCAGCAGTGAGACTTCCAACACCGGGGAGCTGTTTTTT. Translating it yields CASSETSNTGELFF.

The CDR3 reads CASSLSWRNTEAFF. The CDR3 DNA follows: TGTGCCAGTAGTCTTTCTTGGAGGAACACTGAAGCTTTCTTT. The chain has TRBV19 and TRBJ1-1; D gene unclear. The CDR3 runs 14 residues. V was shortened by 5 bases and J by 1 base, with 11 bases between the two germline ends. Germline CDR1 and CDR2: LNHDA and SQIVND (reference sequence).

The chain is built from TRBV7-2 and TRBJ1-2; 7 bases fit TRBD1. The CDR3 covers 16 residues. The V gene's germline CDR1 is SGHTA and CDR2 FQGNSA. The V segment lost 5 bases and the J segment 8 bases; nucleotides outside the gene matches: 17. The CDR3 region is CASSGPGTDTSRGYTF. CDR3 bases: TGTGCCAGCAGCGGACCCGGGACAGACACGAGTAGAGGCTACACCTTC. Full variable domain (outside the CDR3, taken from reference TRBV7-2 and TRBJ1-2): GAGVSQSPSNKVTEKGKDVELRCDPISGHTALYWYRQSLGQGLEFLIYFQGNSAPDKSGLPSDRFSAERTGGSVSTLTIQRTQQEDSAVYLCASSGPGTDTSRGYTFGSGTRLTVV.

The chain joins TRBV6-5 to TRBJ2-7; 10 bases agree with TRBD1. The CDR3 runs to 16 residues. Unmatched junction bases numbered 3, after V lost 0 bases and J lost 1 base. Germline CDR1 reads MNHEY; CDR2 reads SVGAGI. The CDR3 loop reads CASSYSTGQGSYEQYF. CDR3 DNA sequence: TGTGCCAGCAGTTACTCGACGGGACAGGGGTCCTACGAGCAGTACTTC.

The V call is TRBV27, the J call TRBJ2-5; 9 bases are shared with TRBD2. There are 17 residues in the CDR3. Germline V gene lookup returns CDR1 MNHEY and CDR2 SMNVEV (reference sequence). Unmatched junction bases numbered 11, after V lost 5 bases and J lost 1 base. The CDR3 DNA reads as TGTGCCAGCAGTGCTCGACTAGCGGAGGGGGGCCAAGAGACCCAGTACTTC. This gives the protein CASSARLAEGGQETQYF.

The rearrangement joins TRBV6-1 to TRBJ2-3; TRBD1 matches at 7 bases. The CDR3 totals 14 residues. Germline CDR1 is MNHNS and CDR2 is SASEGT. V lost 8 bases to trimming and J lost 3 bases; unmatched junction nucleotides: 8. The chain's CDR3 is CASQQGMGTDTQYF. Here the CDR3 DNA reads TGTGCCAGCCAACAGGGGATGGGGACAGATACGCAGTATTTT.

V usage is TRBV7-9 and J usage is TRBJ1-2; D is unclear. CDR1 is SEHNR, CDR2 FQNEAQ, per germline (reference sequence). Trimming left V 4 bases short and J 5 bases short, with 17 bases between. This CDR3 is built from 15 residues. In DNA form, the CDR3 reads TGTGCCAGCAGCTCAAACCGGGGTGTCTTATATGGCTACACCTTC. It encodes CASSSNRGVLYGYTF.

This rearrangement joins TRBV7-9 to TRBJ2-1; a possible D gene is TRBD1 (5 bases). The CDR3 is 15 residues long. CDR1 and CDR2 from the germline V gene are SEHNR and FQNEAQ (reference sequence). Trimming cost V 5 bases and J 3 bases, with 14 bases left between them. CDR3 sequence reads: CASSPGQGIYNEQFF. The DNA for the CDR3 is TGTGCCAGCAGCCCCGGGCAGGGAATCTACAATGAGCAGTTCTTC. The variable domain in full, completed from reference TRBV7-9 and TRBJ2-1, reads DTGVSQNPRHKITKRGQNVTFRCDPISEHNRLYWYRQTLGQGPEFLTYFQNEAQLEKSRLLSDRFSAERPKGSFSTLEIQRTEQGDSAMYLCASSPGQGIYNEQFFGPGTRLTVL.

The rearrangement links TRBV7-8 to TRBJ2-6, with 8 bases aligning to TRBD1. The germline CDR1 and CDR2 sequences are SGHVS and FQNEAQ. The length of the CDR3 is 16 residues. The junction had 4 bases not matched to a gene; V was cut back by 5 bases and J by 1 base. The CDR3 spells CASSADRVSGANVLTF. The DNA of the CDR3 is TGTGCCAGCAGCGCGGACAGGGTGTCTGGGGCCAACGTCCTGACTTTC.

The rearrangement uses TRBV19 and TRBJ1-4; D is undetermined. The CDR3 is 16 residues long. The V and J ends lost 3 bases and 3 bases respectively, with 14 bases between them. Germline V gene lookup returns CDR1 LNHDA and CDR2 SQIVND (reference sequence). CDR3 sequence reads: CASSMYREGPNEKLFF. As DNA, the CDR3 is TGTGCCAGTAGTATGTATCGGGAGGGCCCTAATGAAAAACTGTTTTTT. The entire variable domain, with the rest obtained from reference TRBV19 and TRBJ1-4, is as follows: DGGITQSPKYLFRKEGQNVTLSCEQNLNHDAMYWYRQDPGQGLRLIYYSQIVNDFQKGDIAEGYSVSREKKESFPLTVTSAQKNPTAFYLCASSMYREGPNEKLFFGSGTQLSVL.

The chain couples TRBV5-1 to TRBJ2-3, with D possibly TRBD2 on 5 matching bases. Germline CDR1 and CDR2: SGHRS and YFSETQ. V was pared by 4 bases and J by 7 bases, with 19 bases between. The CDR3 loop spans 15 amino acids. The CDR3 reads CASSPIPGEPHTQYF. CDR3 nucleotide sequence: TGCGCCAGCAGCCCTATACCCGGGGAGCCCCATACGCAGTATTTT.

J is TRBJ1-1 and V is TRBV6-1; D gene uncertain. The germline gives CDR1 MNHNS, CDR2 SASEGT. Trimming removed 5 bases from V and 1 base from J, with 8 bases in between. The CDR3 covers 13 residues. The CDR3: CASSPRQNTEAFF. CDR3 in DNA: TGTGCCAGCAGTCCCAGGCAGAACACTGAAGCTTTCTTT.